This T cell receptor beta chain was profiled in a study of blood T cell repertoires in COVID-19. In the authors' workflow: Amplified reference gene primers provided the basis for estimating nucleated cell counts. Only in-frame clones appear in the TCRdb table, and some are missing; sequencing was by immunoSEQ multiplex PCR. The DNA gave D and trimming, while V, J and clone size come from that table. Among 9,000 to 15,000 clones, 75% to 90% were seen once, and the ten largest hold less than 6%. The V gene end was trimmed by 5 bases and the J gene end by 6 bases; junction bases not matched to a gene: 10. Germline V gives CDR1 SEHNR, CDR2 FQNEAQ (reference sequence). The CDR3 is 15 residues long.

Sequencing was performed on peripheral blood. The TCR originated in a human donor in a cohort sampled during active COVID-19. This rearrangement joins TRBV7-9 to TRBJ2-7, with TRBD2 identical over 10 bases. In DNA, the CDR3 is TGTGCCAGCAGCGCCCCCGGGACTAGCGTGGCCGAGCAGTACTTC. This gives the protein CASSAPGTSVAEQYF. Drawing the rest from reference TRBV7-9 and TRBJ2-7, the complete variable domain is DTGVSQNPRHKITKRGQNVTFRCDPISEHNRLYWYRQTLGQGPEFLTYFQNEAQLEKSRLLSDRFSAERPKGSFSTLEIQRTEQGDSAMYLCASSAPGTSVAEQYFGPGTRLTVT.